Each of the 7 T cell receptor beta chains below was sequenced from the same sample in a study of blood T cell repertoires in COVID-19. Only in-frame clones appear in the TCRdb table, and some are missing; sequencing was by immunoSEQ multiplex PCR. The sample holds about 71,000 clones, roughly 80% seen once. The specimen sequenced was peripheral blood. The receptors stem from a woman over 75 with acute or convalescent COVID-19.

The sample holds a few counts of this clone. The V call is TRBV19, the J call TRBJ2-2; D call uncertain. V gave up 6 bases and J gave up 0 bases, with 8 bases separating them. The CDR3 runs to 14 residues. CDR1 and CDR2 (germline): LNHDA, SQIVND (reference sequence). As DNA, the CDR3 is TGTGCCAGTAGGACGGGTCCGAACACCGGGGAGCTGTTTTTT. It translates to CASRTGPNTGELFF.

Only one count was recorded for this clone. The V call is TRBV5-1, the J call TRBJ1-4, with D perhaps matching TRBD1 (6 bases). Germline values: CDR1 SGHRS, CDR2 YFSETQ. The V gene lost 5 bases and the J gene lost 4 bases, with 18 bases spanning the gap. The CDR3 length is 16 residues. DNA of the CDR3: TGCGCCAGCAGATTCGGCGGGGGCAGGGTTAATGAAAAACTGTTTTTT. Translating gives CASRFGGGRVNEKLFF.

The V and J genes are TRBV7-2 and TRBJ2-1; 8 nucleotides align to TRBD2. After removal of 3 bases from V and 5 bases from J, the junction contained 6 bases not matched to a gene. The CDR3 loop spans 15 amino acids. Germline CDR1 is SGHTA and CDR2 is FQGNSA. CDR3 residues: CASSFQAGVNNEQFF. The CDR3 DNA reads TGTGCCAGCAGCTTTCAAGCGGGAGTAAACAATGAGCAGTTCTTC.

This chain uses TRBV3-1 (or the pseudogene TRBV3-2) with TRBJ2-5; D is perhaps TRBD2 (5 bases). Germline CDR1 reads LGHDT; CDR2 reads YNNKEL (reference sequence). The CDR3 covers 15 residues. With 3 bases removed from V and 4 bases from J, the gap between germline ends came to 15 bases. In DNA, the CDR3 is TGTGCCAGCAGCCACGGCCCCCGGGGAATAGAGACCCAGTACTTC. Translation gives CASSHGPRGIETQYF.

The rearrangement links TRBV5-6 to TRBJ2-5; D is undetermined. The CDR3 has 15 residues. Deletions cut 0 bases from V and 5 bases from J, with 14 bases between. The germline V gene has CDR1 SGHDT and CDR2 YYEEEE. CDR3 DNA sequence: TGTGCCAGCAGCTTGGGAGACTGGTCTGGGGAGACCCAGTACTTC. This gives the protein CASSLGDWSGETQYF.

This clone is a singleton in its sample. The chain couples TRBV6-6 to TRBJ2-5; 7 nucleotides align to TRBD1. After removal of 6 bases from V and 4 bases from J, the junction contained 5 bases not matched to a gene. The germline V gene has CDR1 MNHNY and CDR2 SVGAGI (reference sequence). The CDR3 totals 13 residues. CDR3 coding DNA: TGTGCCAGCAGCCTGGGGACAGTAGAGACCCAGTACTTC. This codes for CASSLGTVETQYF.

This clone was picked up one time. V and J are TRBV6-5 and TRBJ1-3; D unresolved. Trimming stripped 7 bases from V and 0 bases from J, with 13 bases between. CDR1 MNHEY and CDR2 SVGAGI come from the germline V gene. This CDR3 spans 15 amino acids. The CDR3 sequence: CASTRTIGSGNTIYF. The CDR3 DNA follows: TGTGCCAGCACTCGAACCATCGGCTCTGGAAACACCATATATTTT.